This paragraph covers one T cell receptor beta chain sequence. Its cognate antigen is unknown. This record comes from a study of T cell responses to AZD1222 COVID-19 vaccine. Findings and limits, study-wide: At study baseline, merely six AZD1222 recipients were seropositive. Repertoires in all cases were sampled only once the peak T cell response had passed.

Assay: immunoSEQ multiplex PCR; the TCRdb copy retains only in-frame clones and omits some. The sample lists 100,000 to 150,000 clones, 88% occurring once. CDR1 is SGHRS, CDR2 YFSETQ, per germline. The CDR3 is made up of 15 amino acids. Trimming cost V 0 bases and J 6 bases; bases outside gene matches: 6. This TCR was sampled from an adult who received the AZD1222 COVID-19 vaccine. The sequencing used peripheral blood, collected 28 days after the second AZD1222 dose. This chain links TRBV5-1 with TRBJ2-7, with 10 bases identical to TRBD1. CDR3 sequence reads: CASSLGGTGEVEQYF. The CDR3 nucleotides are TGCGCCAGCAGCTTGGGAGGGACAGGGGAAGTCGAGCAGTACTTC.